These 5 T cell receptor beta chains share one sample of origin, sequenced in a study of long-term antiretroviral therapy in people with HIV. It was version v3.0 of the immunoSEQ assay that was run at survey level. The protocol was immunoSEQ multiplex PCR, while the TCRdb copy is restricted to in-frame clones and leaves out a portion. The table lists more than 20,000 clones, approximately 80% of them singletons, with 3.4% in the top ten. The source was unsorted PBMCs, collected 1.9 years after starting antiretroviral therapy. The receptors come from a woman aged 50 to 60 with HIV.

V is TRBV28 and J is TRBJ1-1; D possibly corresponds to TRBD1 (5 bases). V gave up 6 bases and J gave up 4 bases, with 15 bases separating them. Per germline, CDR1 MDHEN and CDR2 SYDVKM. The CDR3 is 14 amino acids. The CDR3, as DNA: TGTGCCAGCAGAACTTGGGGGGGATCCACTGAAGCTTTCTTT. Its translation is CASRTWGGSTEAFF.

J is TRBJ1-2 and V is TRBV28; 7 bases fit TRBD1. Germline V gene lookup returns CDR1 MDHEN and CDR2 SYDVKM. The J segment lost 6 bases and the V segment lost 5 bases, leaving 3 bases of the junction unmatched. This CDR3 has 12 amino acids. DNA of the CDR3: TGTGCCAGCAGTGCAGGGGGGCATGGCTACACCTTC. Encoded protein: CASSAGGHGYTF.

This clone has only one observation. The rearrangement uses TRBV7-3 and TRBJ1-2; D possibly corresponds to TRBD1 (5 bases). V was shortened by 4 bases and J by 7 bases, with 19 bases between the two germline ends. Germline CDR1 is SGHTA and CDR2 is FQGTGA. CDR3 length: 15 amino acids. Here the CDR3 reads CASSSPRTREFGYTF. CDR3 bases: TGTGCCAGCAGCTCCCCCCGGACAAGGGAGTTTGGCTACACCTTC. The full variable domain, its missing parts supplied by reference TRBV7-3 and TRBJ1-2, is GAGVSQTPSNKVTEKGKYVELRCDPISGHTALYWYRQSLGQGPEFLIYFQGTGAADDSGLPNDRFFAVRPEGSVSTLKIQRTERGDSAVYLCASSSPRTREFGYTFGSGTRLTVV.

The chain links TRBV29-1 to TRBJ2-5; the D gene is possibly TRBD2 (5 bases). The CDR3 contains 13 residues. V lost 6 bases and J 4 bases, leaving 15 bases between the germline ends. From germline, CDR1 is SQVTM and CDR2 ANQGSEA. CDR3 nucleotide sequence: TGCAGCGTGGGTGCCGTAGGAGGAGAGACCCAGTACTTC. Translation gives CSVGAVGGETQYF. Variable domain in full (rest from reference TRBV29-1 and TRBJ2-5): SAVISQKPSRDICQRGTSLTIQCQVDSQVTMMFWYRQQPGQSLTLIATANQGSEATYESGFVIDKFPISRPNLTFSTLTVSNMSPEDSSIYLCSVGAVGGETQYFGPGTRLLVL.

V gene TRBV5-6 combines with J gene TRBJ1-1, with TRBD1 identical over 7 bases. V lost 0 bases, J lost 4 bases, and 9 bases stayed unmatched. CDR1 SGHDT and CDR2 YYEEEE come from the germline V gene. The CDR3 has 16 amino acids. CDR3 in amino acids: CASSLVGQVSGTEAFF. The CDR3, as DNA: TGTGCCAGCAGCTTGGTCGGACAGGTTTCTGGCACTGAAGCTTTCTTT.